This is a list of T cell receptor beta chains from one sample in a study of OX40 agonist ivuxolimab in advanced cancers. Profiled with immunoSEQ multiplex PCR; TCRdb holds only in-frame clones, not every one. The sample contains 40,000 to 50,000 clones, 88% of which appear only once. Sample: CD4+ or CD8+ T cells sorted from blood, taken in a trial of the OX40 agonist ivuxolimab. The receptor source for this set is an adult with an advanced solid tumor such as melanoma, head and neck, liver or kidney cancer. Both conserved end residues are part of each CDR3. D genes are given only for firm matches. Expanded clones are given a class, and other clones once, few, many or no size at all.

CDR3 protein: CASSRSGLEPYEQYF
CDR3 DNA: TGTGCCAGTAGTCGATCGGGACTAGAGCCCTACGAGCAGTACTTC
V gene: TRBV19
D gene: TRBD2
clone size: few
J gene: TRBJ2-7

CDR3 protein: CASSTRVSGDTGELFF
CDR3 DNA: TGTGCCAGTAGTACCAGGGTGTCAGGGGACACCGGGGAGCTGTTTTTT
V gene: TRBV19
D gene: .
clone size: .
J gene: TRBJ2-2

CDR3 protein: CATDQGPSSGANVLTF
CDR3 DNA: TGTGCCACCGACCAGGGGCCCAGCTCTGGGGCCAACGTCCTGACTTTC
V gene: TRBV19
D gene: .
clone size: .
J gene: TRBJ2-6

CDR3 protein: CASNRDSVNEQFF
CDR3 DNA: TGTGCCAGCAACCGGGACAGTGTCAATGAGCAGTTCTTC
V gene: TRBV2
D gene: TRBD1
clone size: .
J gene: TRBJ2-1

CDR3 protein: CASSYGGAGYEQYF
CDR3 DNA: TGTGCCAGCAGTTACGGGGGGGCTGGCTACGAGCAGTACTTC
V gene: TRBV6-5
D gene: .
clone size: .
J gene: TRBJ2-7

CDR3 protein: CASSAGQGGGNTIYF
CDR3 DNA: TGTGCCAGCAGCGCCGGACAGGGGGGCGGAAACACCATATATTTT
V gene: TRBV6-1
D gene: TRBD1
clone size: .
J gene: TRBJ1-3

CDR3 protein: CASSRTGGIGNEKLFF
CDR3 DNA: TGTGCCAGCAGTCGGACAGGGGGGATAGGGAATGAAAAACTGTTTTTT
V gene: TRBV6-6
D gene: TRBD1
clone size: few
J gene: TRBJ1-4

CDR3 protein: CASSSQNPNTEAFF
CDR3 DNA: TGTGCCAGCAGCTCACAGAATCCGAACACTGAAGCTTTCTTT
V gene: TRBV5-4
D gene: .
clone size: .
J gene: TRBJ1-1

CDR3 protein: CASSFPGGALNQPQHF
CDR3 DNA: TGTGCCAGCAGTTTTCCCGGCGGGGCCCTCAATCAGCCCCAGCATTTT
V gene: TRBV28
D gene: .
clone size: .
J gene: TRBJ1-5

CDR3 protein: CASSLDLRRGNTEAFF
CDR3 DNA: TGCGCCAGCAGCTTGGATCTCCGGCGAGGGAACACTGAAGCTTTCTTT
V gene: TRBV5-1
D gene: .
clone size: .
J gene: TRBJ1-1

CDR3 protein: CASSIGPRPEQYF
CDR3 DNA: TGTGCCAGTAGTATCGGGCCTCGCCCCGAGCAGTACTTC
V gene: TRBV19
D gene: .
clone size: .
J gene: TRBJ2-7

CDR3 protein: CASSPPASGGSYEQYF
CDR3 DNA: TGCGCCAGCAGCCCGCCAGCTAGCGGGGGGTCCTACGAGCAGTACTTC
V gene: TRBV5-1
D gene: TRBD2
clone size: .
J gene: TRBJ2-7

CDR3 protein: CASSPGGKLFF
CDR3 DNA: TGTGCCAGCTCCCCTGGAGGAAAACTGTTTTTT
V gene: TRBV21-1
D gene: .
clone size: .
J gene: TRBJ1-4

CDR3 protein: CASSQASSPGANVLTF
CDR3 DNA: TGCGCCAGCAGCCAAGCGAGCAGCCCTGGGGCCAACGTCCTGACTTTC
V gene: TRBV4-3
D gene: .
clone size: .
J gene: TRBJ2-6

CDR3 protein: CASSSRQGGANVLTF
CDR3 DNA: TGTGCCAGCAGCTCACGACAGGGAGGGGCCAACGTCCTGACTTTC
V gene: TRBV13
D gene: TRBD1
clone size: once
J gene: TRBJ2-6

CDR3 protein: CASSLVGVDTQYF
CDR3 DNA: TGTGCCAGCAGTTTAGTCGGGGTGGATACGCAGTATTTT
V gene: TRBV28
D gene: .
clone size: .
J gene: TRBJ2-3

CDR3 protein: CASSLAMGQGAVGYTF
CDR3 DNA: TGCGCCAGCAGCTTGGCCATGGGACAGGGGGCAGTTGGCTACACCTTC
V gene: TRBV5-1
D gene: TRBD1
clone size: .
J gene: TRBJ1-2

CDR3 protein: CASSQKRGGLRDEQFF
CDR3 DNA: TGTGCCAGCAGCCAAAAGCGGGGGGGCCTCAGGGATGAGCAGTTCTTC
V gene: TRBV7-9
D gene: TRBD2
clone size: .
J gene: TRBJ2-1

CDR3 protein: CASSGQNYGYTF
CDR3 DNA: TGTGCCTCAAGCGGACAGAACTATGGCTACACCTTC
V gene: TRBV19
D gene: .
clone size: few
J gene: TRBJ1-2

CDR3 protein: CASSQARNYGYTF
CDR3 DNA: TGTGCCAGCAGCCAAGCCAGGAACTATGGCTACACCTTC
V gene: TRBV14
D gene: .
clone size: .
J gene: TRBJ1-2

CDR3 protein: CASSLAPTGIEAFF
CDR3 DNA: TGCGCCAGCAGCTTGGCTCCTACAGGGATTGAAGCTTTCTTT
V gene: TRBV5-1
D gene: .
clone size: .
J gene: TRBJ1-1

CDR3 protein: CASRPRQGSNTGELFF
CDR3 DNA: TGTGCCAGTAGGCCACGACAGGGCTCGAACACCGGGGAGCTGTTTTTT
V gene: TRBV19
D gene: TRBD1
clone size: .
J gene: TRBJ2-2

CDR3 protein: CSVRTSATGELFF
CDR3 DNA: TGCAGCGTCAGGACTAGCGCAACCGGGGAGCTGTTTTTT
V gene: TRBV29-1
D gene: TRBD2
clone size: .
J gene: TRBJ2-2

CDR3 protein: CASSFGTSGRSYEQYF
CDR3 DNA: TGTGCCAGCAGCTTCGGGACTAGCGGGAGAAGCTACGAGCAGTACTTC
V gene: TRBV11-2
D gene: TRBD2
clone size: .
J gene: TRBJ2-7

CDR3 protein: CASSVVAAGELFF
CDR3 DNA: TGTGCCAGCAGTGTAGTGGCGGCCGGGGAGCTGTTTTTT
V gene: TRBV25-1
D gene: .
clone size: once
J gene: TRBJ2-2

CDR3 protein: CASSFGSGDTEAFF
CDR3 DNA: TGCGCCAGCAGCTTTGGTTCAGGGGACACTGAAGCTTTCTTT
V gene: TRBV5-1
D gene: .
clone size: .
J gene: TRBJ1-1

CDR3 protein: CASTPRGSSTDTQYF
CDR3 DNA: TGTGCCAGTACACCCAGGGGTAGTAGCACAGATACGCAGTATTTT
V gene: TRBV19
D gene: .
clone size: .
J gene: TRBJ2-3

CDR3 protein: CASSQQVNQPQHF
CDR3 DNA: TGTGCCAGCTCACAACAGGTGAATCAGCCCCAGCATTTT
V gene: TRBV18
D gene: .
clone size: .
J gene: TRBJ1-5

CDR3 protein: CASSYLGQIQDTEAFF
CDR3 DNA: TGTGCCAGCAGTTACTTAGGACAGATACAAGACACTGAAGCTTTCTTT
V gene: TRBV6-6
D gene: .
clone size: .
J gene: TRBJ1-1

CDR3 protein: CSVEGGLAGGSDTQYF
CDR3 DNA: TGCAGCGTTGAAGGCGGGCTAGCGGGGGGGTCGGATACGCAGTATTTT
V gene: TRBV29-1
D gene: TRBD2
clone size: .
J gene: TRBJ2-3

CDR3 protein: CASSALPGQGSYEQYF
CDR3 DNA: TGTGCCAGCAGCGCACTACCGGGACAGGGATCCTACGAGCAGTACTTC
V gene: TRBV11-3
D gene: TRBD1
clone size: .
J gene: TRBJ2-7

CDR3 protein: CASSQDRGTYEQYF
CDR3 DNA: TGTGCCAGCAGTCAGGACAGGGGTACCTACGAGCAGTACTTC
V gene: TRBV28
D gene: TRBD1
clone size: .
J gene: TRBJ2-7

CDR3 protein: CASSLSVGYQPQHF
CDR3 DNA: TGTGCCAGCAGTTTAAGTGTGGGGTATCAGCCCCAGCATTTT
V gene: TRBV28
D gene: .
clone size: .
J gene: TRBJ1-5

CDR3 protein: CASSEIPGPGTQYF
CDR3 DNA: TGTGCCAGCAGCGAGATCCCAGGGCCGGGGACCCAGTACTTC
V gene: TRBV9
D gene: .
clone size: .
J gene: TRBJ2-5

CDR3 protein: CASSVSSYEQYF
CDR3 DNA: TGTGCCAGCAGCGTCAGCTCCTACGAGCAGTACTTC
V gene: TRBV6-1
D gene: .
clone size: few
J gene: TRBJ2-7

CDR3 protein: CASSEGGQYPKETQYF
CDR3 DNA: TGTGCCAGCAGTGAAGGGGGACAGTACCCTAAAGAGACCCAGTACTTC
V gene: TRBV2
D gene: TRBD1
clone size: .
J gene: TRBJ2-5

CDR3 protein: CASSISGQGSPMNTEAFF
CDR3 DNA: TGTGCCAGTAGTATCTCGGGACAGGGGTCCCCCATGAACACTGAAGCTTTCTTT
V gene: TRBV19
D gene: TRBD1
clone size: .
J gene: TRBJ1-1

CDR3 protein: CATSRGDKDYSTGELFF
CDR3 DNA: TGTGCCACCAGCAGAGGGGATAAGGACTATTCCACCGGGGAGCTGTTTTTT
V gene: TRBV15
D gene: .
clone size: .
J gene: TRBJ2-2

CDR3 protein: CASSLRQPRSFHSNQPQHF
CDR3 DNA: TGCGCCAGCAGCCTTCGACAGCCGCGAAGTTTTCATAGCAATCAGCCCCAGCATTTT
V gene: TRBV5-1
D gene: .
clone size: .
J gene: TRBJ1-5

CDR3 protein: CASSIAPGYEQYF
CDR3 DNA: TGTGCCAGTAGTATAGCCCCCGGCTACGAGCAGTACTTC
V gene: TRBV19
D gene: .
clone size: .
J gene: TRBJ2-7

CDR3 protein: CASSPGYRKESYNEQFF
CDR3 DNA: TGTGCCAGCTCACCAGGGTATAGGAAGGAATCCTACAATGAGCAGTTCTTC
V gene: TRBV18
D gene: .
clone size: .
J gene: TRBJ2-1

CDR3 protein: CTSSQFRASDHF
CDR3 DNA: TGCACCAGCAGCCAATTCCGGGCTAGCGACCACTTT
V gene: TRBV1
D gene: .
clone size: .
J gene: TRBJ1-6

CDR3 protein: CASTSGATNTGELFF
CDR3 DNA: TGTGCCAGCACGTCAGGGGCGACGAACACCGGGGAGCTGTTTTTT
V gene: TRBV18
D gene: .
clone size: .
J gene: TRBJ2-2

CDR3 protein: CASSVSATNEKLFF
CDR3 DNA: TGTGCCAGCAGCGTTTCTGCAACTAATGAAAAACTGTTTTTT
V gene: TRBV9
D gene: .
clone size: .
J gene: TRBJ1-4

CDR3 protein: CASSGGGGANEKLFF
CDR3 DNA: TGTGCCAGCAGTGGGGGGGGAGGGGCTAATGAAAAACTGTTTTTT
V gene: TRBV6-5
D gene: .
clone size: once
J gene: TRBJ1-4

CDR3 protein: CASSFSGQTNEKLFF
CDR3 DNA: TGCGCCAGCAGCTTTTCGGGGCAGACAAATGAAAAACTGTTTTTT
V gene: TRBV5-1
D gene: .
clone size: .
J gene: TRBJ1-4

CDR3 protein: CASSLGGNTEAFF
CDR3 DNA: TGTGCCAGCAGCCTTGGGGGTAACACTGAAGCTTTCTTT
V gene: TRBV5-4
D gene: .
clone size: .
J gene: TRBJ1-1

CDR3 protein: CASSIDRASYGYTF
CDR3 DNA: TGTGCCAGCAGCATCGACAGGGCGAGCTATGGCTACACCTTC
V gene: TRBV6-5
D gene: TRBD1
clone size: .
J gene: TRBJ1-2

CDR3 protein: CASSLLANTGELFF
CDR3 DNA: TGTGCCAGCAGCTTACTAGCGAACACCGGGGAGCTGTTTTTT
V gene: TRBV7-9
D gene: .
clone size: .
J gene: TRBJ2-2

CDR3 protein: CASGFYPASYNEQFF
CDR3 DNA: TGTGCTAGTGGTTTTTATCCTGCCTCCTACAATGAGCAGTTCTTC
V gene: TRBV12-5
D gene: .
clone size: .
J gene: TRBJ2-1

CDR3 protein: CASSQVLWVRADNEQFF
CDR3 DNA: TGTGCCAGCAGCCAAGTATTATGGGTGCGAGCGGACAATGAGCAGTTCTTC
V gene: TRBV14
D gene: .
clone size: .
J gene: TRBJ2-1

CDR3 protein: CASSIGFGDLYNEQFF
CDR3 DNA: TGTGCCAGTAGTATAGGGTTCGGGGACCTCTACAATGAGCAGTTCTTC
V gene: TRBV19
D gene: .
clone size: once
J gene: TRBJ2-1